Sequencing of this T cell receptor beta chain was carried out in a study of cytomegalovirus exposure and HLA in healthy donors. For the study at large: Counted in an early data release were about 85 million unique TCRs from HLA-typed donors.

Note on this clone: Its target is not known. This sample also contains other DNA sequences that code for the same CDR3.

Regarding the study as a whole: Rare TCR sequences predominated, though certain public TCRs were found in many donors.

CDR1 is MNHEY, CDR2 SVGAGI, per germline. This CDR3 has 14 amino acids. V gave up 0 bases and J gave up 3 bases, with 8 bases separating them. PCR involved 60 Vbeta and 13 Jbeta primers. Generated by immunoSEQ multiplex PCR, the TCRdb table keeps only in-frame clones and is missing some. The sample shows approximately 140,000 clones, over 60% of them seen only once. Specimen: PBMCs. V is TRBV6-5 and J is TRBJ1-1, with D possibly being TRBD1 (5 bases). The clonotype originates from a young woman in good health and CMV-seronegative. CDR3 sequence: CASSYSRGDTEAFF. The CDR3 DNA reads as TGTGCCAGCAGTTACTCTCGGGGGGACACTGAAGCTTTCTTT.